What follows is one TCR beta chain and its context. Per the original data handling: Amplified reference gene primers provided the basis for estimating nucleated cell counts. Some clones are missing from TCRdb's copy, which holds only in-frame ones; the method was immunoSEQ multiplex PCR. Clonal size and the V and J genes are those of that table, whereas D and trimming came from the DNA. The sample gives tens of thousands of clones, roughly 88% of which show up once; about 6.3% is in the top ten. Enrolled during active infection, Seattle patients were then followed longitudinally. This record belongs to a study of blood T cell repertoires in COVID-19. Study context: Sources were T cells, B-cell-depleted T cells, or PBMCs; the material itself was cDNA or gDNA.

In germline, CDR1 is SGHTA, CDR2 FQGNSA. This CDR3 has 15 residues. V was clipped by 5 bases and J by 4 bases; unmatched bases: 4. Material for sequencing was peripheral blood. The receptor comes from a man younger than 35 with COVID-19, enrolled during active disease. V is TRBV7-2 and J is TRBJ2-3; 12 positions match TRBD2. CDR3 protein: CASSPTSGSADTQYF. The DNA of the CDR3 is TGTGCCAGCAGCCCGACTAGCGGGAGTGCAGATACGCAGTATTTT.